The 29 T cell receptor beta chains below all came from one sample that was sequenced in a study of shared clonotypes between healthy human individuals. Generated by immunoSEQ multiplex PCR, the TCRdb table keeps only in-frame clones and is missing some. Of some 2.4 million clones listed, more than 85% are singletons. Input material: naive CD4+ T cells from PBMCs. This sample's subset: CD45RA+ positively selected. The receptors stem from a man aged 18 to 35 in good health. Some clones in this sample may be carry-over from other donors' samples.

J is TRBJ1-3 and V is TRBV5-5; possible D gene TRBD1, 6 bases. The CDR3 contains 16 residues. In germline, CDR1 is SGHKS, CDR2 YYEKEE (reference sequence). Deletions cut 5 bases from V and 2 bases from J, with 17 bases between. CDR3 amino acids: CASRNRASGAGNTIYF. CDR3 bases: TGTGCCAGCAGAAACAGGGCTTCAGGGGCTGGAAACACCATATATTTT.

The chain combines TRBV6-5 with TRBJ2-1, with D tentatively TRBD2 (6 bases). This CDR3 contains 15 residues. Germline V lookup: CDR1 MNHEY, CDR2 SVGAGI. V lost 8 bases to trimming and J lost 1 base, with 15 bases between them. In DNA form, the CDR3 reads TGTGCCAGCGCCGGGACTTCCCCTTCCTACAATGAGCAGTTCTTC. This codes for CASAGTSPSYNEQFF.

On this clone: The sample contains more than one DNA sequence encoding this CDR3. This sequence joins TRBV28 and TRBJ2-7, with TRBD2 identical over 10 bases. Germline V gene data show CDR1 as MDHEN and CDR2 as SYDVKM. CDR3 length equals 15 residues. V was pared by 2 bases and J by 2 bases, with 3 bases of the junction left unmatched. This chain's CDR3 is CASSLSSGGTYEQYF. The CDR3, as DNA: TGTGCCAGCAGTTTAAGTAGCGGGGGGACCTACGAGCAGTACTTC.

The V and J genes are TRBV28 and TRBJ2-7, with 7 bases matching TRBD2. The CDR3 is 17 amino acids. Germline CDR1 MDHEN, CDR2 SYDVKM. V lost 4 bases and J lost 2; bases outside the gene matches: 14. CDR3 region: CASSSRDYLQRPYEQYF. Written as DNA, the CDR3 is TGTGCCAGCAGTTCCCGGGACTACCTTCAGAGACCCTACGAGCAGTACTTC. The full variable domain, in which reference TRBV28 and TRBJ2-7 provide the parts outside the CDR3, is DVKVTQSSRYLVKRTGEKVFLECVQDMDHENMFWYRQDPGLGLRLIYFSYDVKMKEKGDIPEGYSVSREKKERFSLILESASTNQTSMYLCASSSRDYLQRPYEQYFGPGTRLTVT.

The CDR3 DNA follows: TGTGCCAGCAGTTCCTCCCGGGGGGACATTCAGTACTTC. This encodes CASSSSRGDIQYF. This chain links TRBV6-5 with TRBJ2-4; 7 nucleotides agree with TRBD2. Germline assignment: CDR1 MNHEY and CDR2 SVGAGI. Trimming removed 4 bases from V and 8 bases from J; junction bases left unmatched: 5. CDR3 length equals 13 residues.

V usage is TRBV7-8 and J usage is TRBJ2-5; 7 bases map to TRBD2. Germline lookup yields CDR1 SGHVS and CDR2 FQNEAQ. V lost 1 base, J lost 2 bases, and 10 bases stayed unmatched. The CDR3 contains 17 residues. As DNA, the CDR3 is TGTGCCAGCAGCTTAGGGGTGTTGGCGGGAGCACAAGAGACCCAGTACTTC. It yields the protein CASSLGVLAGAQETQYF. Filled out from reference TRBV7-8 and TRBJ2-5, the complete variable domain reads GAGVSQSPRYKVAKRGQDVALRCDPISGHVSLFWYQQALGQGPEFLTYFQNEAQLDKSGLPSDRFFAERPEGSVSTLKIQRTQQEDSAVYLCASSLGVLAGAQETQYFGPGTRLLVL.

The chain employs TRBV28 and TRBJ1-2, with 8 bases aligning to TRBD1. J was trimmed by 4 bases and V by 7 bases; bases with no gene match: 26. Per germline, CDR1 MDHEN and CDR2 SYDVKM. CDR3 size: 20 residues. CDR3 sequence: CASTPRSPLLGQGRGYGYTF. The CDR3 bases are TGTGCCAGCACCCCCCGCAGCCCCCTCCTTGGACAGGGTCGGGGCTATGGCTACACCTTC.

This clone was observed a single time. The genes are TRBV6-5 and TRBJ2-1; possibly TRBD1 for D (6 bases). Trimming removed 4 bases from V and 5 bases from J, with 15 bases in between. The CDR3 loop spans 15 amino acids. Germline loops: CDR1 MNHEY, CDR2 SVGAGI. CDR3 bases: TGTGCCAGCAGTTCAGAGACAGGTTTCAACAATGAGCAGTTCTTC. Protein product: CASSSETGFNNEQFF.

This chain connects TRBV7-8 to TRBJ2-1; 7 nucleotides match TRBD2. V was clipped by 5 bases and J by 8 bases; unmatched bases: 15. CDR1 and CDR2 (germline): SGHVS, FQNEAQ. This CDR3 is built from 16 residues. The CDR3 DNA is TGTGCCAGCAGCATGAGATCCGGGACTATTGTACATGAGCAGTTCTTC. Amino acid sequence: CASSMRSGTIVHEQFF.

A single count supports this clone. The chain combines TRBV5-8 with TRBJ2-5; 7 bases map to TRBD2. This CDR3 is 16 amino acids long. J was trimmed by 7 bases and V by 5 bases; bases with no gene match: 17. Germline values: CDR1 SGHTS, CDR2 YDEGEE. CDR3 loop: CASRTTGAGESGTQYF. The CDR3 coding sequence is TGTGCCAGCAGGACGACTGGCGCGGGAGAGAGTGGGACCCAGTACTTC.

CDR3 sequence (DNA): TGTGCCAGTAGTATATTAGGACAGGGGATATTTGGGCGTTACACTGAAGCTTTCTTT. Its protein product is CASSILGQGIFGRYTEAFF. V and J are TRBV19 and TRBJ1-1, with 9 positions matching TRBD1. Germline trimming cut 2 bases from V and 3 bases from J; bases unmatched to any gene: 16. The CDR3 consists of 19 residues. Germline assignment: CDR1 LNHDA and CDR2 SQIVND (reference sequence).

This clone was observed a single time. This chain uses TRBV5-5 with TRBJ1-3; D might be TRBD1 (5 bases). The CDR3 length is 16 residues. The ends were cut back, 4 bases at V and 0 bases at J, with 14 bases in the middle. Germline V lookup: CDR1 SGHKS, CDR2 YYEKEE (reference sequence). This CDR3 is CASSLGRGLSGNTIYF. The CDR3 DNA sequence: TGTGCCAGCAGCCTGGGGAGGGGTCTCTCTGGAAACACCATATATTTT.

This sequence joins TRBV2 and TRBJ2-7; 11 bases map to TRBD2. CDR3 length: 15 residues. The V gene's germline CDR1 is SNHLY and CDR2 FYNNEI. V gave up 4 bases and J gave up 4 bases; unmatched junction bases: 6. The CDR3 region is CASSATSGSQYEQYF. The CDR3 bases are TGTGCCAGCAGTGCCACTAGCGGGAGTCAGTACGAGCAGTACTTC.

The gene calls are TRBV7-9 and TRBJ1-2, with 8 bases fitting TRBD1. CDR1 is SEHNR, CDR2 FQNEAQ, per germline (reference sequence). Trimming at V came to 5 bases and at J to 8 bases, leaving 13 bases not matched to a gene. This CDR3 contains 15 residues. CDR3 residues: CASSQWDRTTEGYTF. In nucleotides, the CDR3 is TGTGCCAGCAGCCAGTGGGACAGGACTACGGAAGGCTACACCTTC. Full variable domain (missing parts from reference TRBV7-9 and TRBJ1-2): DTGVSQNPRHKITKRGQNVTFRCDPISEHNRLYWYRQTLGQGPEFLTYFQNEAQLEKSRLLSDRFSAERPKGSFSTLEIQRTEQGDSAMYLCASSQWDRTTEGYTFGSGTRLTVV.

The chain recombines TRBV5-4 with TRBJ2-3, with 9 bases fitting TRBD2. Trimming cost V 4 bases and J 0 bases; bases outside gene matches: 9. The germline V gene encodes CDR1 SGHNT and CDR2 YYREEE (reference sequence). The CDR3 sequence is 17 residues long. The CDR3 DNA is TGTGCCAGCAGCCAAGCTAGCGGGACCACTAGCACAGATACGCAGTATTTT. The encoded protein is CASSQASGTTSTDTQYF. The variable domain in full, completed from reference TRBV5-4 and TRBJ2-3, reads ETGVTQSPTHLIKTRGQQVTLRCSSQSGHNTVSWYQQALGQGPQFIFQYYREEENGRGNFPPRFSGLQFPNYSSELNVNALELDDSALYLCASSQASGTTSTDTQYFGPGTRLTVL.

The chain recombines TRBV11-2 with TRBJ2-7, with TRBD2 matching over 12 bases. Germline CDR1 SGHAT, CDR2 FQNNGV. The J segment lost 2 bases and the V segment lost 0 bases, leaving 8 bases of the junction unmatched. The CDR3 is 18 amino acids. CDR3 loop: CASSLDGLAGGPAYEQYF. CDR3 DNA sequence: TGTGCCAGCAGCTTAGATGGGCTAGCGGGAGGGCCGGCCTACGAGCAGTACTTC. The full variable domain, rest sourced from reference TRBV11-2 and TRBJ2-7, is EAGVAQSPRYKIIEKRQSVAFWCNPISGHATLYWYQQILGQGPKLLIQFQNNGVVDDSQLPKDRFSAERLKGVDSTLKIQPAKLEDSAVYLCASSLDGLAGGPAYEQYFGPGTRLTVT.

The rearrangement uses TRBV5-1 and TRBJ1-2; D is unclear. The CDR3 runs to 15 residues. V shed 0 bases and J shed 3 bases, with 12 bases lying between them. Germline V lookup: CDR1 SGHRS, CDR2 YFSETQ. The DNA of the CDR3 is TGCGCCAGCAGCTTGGATTGGGAAAAGGACTATGGCTACACCTTC. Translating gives CASSLDWEKDYGYTF.

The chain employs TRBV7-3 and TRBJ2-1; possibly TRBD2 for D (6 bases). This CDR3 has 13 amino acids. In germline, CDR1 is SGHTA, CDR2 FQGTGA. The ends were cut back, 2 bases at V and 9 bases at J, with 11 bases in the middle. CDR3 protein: CASSLGRDGEQFF. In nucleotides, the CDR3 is TGTGCCAGCAGCTTAGGGCGGGATGGTGAGCAGTTCTTC. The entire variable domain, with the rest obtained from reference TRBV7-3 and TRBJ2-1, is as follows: GAGVSQTPSNKVTEKGKYVELRCDPISGHTALYWYRQSLGQGPEFLIYFQGTGAADDSGLPNDRFFAVRPEGSVSTLKIQRTERGDSAVYLCASSLGRDGEQFFGPGTRLTVL.

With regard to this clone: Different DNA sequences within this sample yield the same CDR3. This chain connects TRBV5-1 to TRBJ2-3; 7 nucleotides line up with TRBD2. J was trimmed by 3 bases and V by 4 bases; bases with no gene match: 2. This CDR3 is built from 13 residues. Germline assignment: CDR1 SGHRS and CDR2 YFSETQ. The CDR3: CASSLGGTDTQYF. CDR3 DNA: TGCGCCAGCAGCCTGGGGGGGACAGATACGCAGTATTTT.

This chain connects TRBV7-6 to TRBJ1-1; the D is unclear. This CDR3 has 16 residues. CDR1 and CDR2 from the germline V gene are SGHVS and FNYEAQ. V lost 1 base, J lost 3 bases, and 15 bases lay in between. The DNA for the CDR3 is TGTGCCAGCAGCTTAGGGGTTTCTGGGAGCTACACTGAAGCTTTCTTT. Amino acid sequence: CASSLGVSGSYTEAFF.

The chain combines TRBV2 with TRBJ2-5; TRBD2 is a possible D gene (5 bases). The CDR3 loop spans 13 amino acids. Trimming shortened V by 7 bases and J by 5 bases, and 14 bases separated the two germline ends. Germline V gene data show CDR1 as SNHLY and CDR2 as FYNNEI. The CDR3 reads CASTTRTGETQYF. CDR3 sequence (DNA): TGTGCCAGCACAACCCGGACTGGGGAGACCCAGTACTTC. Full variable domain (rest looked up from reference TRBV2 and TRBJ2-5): EPEVTQTPSHQVTQMGQEVILRCVPISNHLYFYWYRQILGQKVEFLVSFYNNEISEKSEIFDDQFSVERPDGSNFTLKIRSTKLEDSAMYFCASTTRTGETQYFGPGTRLLVL.

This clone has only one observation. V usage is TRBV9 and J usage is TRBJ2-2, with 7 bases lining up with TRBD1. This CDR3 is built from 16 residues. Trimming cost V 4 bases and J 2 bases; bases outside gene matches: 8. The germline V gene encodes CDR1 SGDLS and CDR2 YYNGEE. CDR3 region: CASSTRRQGNTGELFF. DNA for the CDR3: TGTGCCAGCAGCACGCGAAGACAGGGCAACACCGGGGAGCTGTTTTTT.

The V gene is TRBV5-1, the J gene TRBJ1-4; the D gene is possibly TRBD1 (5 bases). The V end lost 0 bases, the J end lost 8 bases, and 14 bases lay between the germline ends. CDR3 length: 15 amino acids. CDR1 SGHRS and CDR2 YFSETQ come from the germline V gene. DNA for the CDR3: TGCGCCAGCAGCTTGGCCGGGGCGGGAGTGGAAAAACTGTTTTTT. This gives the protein CASSLAGAGVEKLFF. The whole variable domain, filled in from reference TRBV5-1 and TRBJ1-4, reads KAGVTQTPRYLIKTRGQQVTLSCSPISGHRSVSWYQQTPGQGLQFLFEYFSETQRNKGNFPGRFSGRQFSNSRSEMNVSTLELGDSALYLCASSLAGAGVEKLFFGSGTQLSVL.

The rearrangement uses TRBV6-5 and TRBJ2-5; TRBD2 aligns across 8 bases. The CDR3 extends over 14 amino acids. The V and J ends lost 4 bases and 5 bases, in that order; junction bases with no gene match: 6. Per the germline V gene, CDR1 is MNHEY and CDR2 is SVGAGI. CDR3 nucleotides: TGTGCCAGCAGTTCCCACGGGACTAGGGAGACCCAGTACTTC. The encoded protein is CASSSHGTRETQYF.

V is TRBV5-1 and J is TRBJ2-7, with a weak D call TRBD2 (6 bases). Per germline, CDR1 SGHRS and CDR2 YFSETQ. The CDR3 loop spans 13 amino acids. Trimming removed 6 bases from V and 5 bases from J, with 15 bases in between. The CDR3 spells CASNRGLGDEQYF. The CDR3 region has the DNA TGCGCCAGCAATCGGGGGTTAGGTGACGAGCAGTACTTC.

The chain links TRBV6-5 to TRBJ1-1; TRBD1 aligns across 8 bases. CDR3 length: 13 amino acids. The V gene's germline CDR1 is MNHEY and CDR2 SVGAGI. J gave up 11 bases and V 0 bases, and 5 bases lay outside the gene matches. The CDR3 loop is CASSYSGGQGAFF. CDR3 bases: TGTGCCAGCAGTTACTCGGGCGGACAGGGTGCTTTCTTT.

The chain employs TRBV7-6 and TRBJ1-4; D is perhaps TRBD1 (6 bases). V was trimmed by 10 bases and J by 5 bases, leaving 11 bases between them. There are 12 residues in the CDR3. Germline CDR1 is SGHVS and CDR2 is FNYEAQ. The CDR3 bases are TGTGCCACTCGGGGGCAGAATGAAAAACTGTTTTTT. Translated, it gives CATRGQNEKLFF.

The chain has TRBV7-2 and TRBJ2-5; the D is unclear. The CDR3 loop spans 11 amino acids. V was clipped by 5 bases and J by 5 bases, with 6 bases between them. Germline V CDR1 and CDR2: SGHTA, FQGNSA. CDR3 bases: TGTGCCAGCAGCCAATACGAGACCCAGTACTTC. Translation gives CASSQYETQYF.

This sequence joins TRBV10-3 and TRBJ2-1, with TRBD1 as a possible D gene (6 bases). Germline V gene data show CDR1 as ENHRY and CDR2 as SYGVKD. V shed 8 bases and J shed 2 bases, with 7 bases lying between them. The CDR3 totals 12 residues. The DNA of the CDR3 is TGTGCCATCCGGGACACCTACAATGAGCAGTTCTTC. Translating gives CAIRDTYNEQFF.